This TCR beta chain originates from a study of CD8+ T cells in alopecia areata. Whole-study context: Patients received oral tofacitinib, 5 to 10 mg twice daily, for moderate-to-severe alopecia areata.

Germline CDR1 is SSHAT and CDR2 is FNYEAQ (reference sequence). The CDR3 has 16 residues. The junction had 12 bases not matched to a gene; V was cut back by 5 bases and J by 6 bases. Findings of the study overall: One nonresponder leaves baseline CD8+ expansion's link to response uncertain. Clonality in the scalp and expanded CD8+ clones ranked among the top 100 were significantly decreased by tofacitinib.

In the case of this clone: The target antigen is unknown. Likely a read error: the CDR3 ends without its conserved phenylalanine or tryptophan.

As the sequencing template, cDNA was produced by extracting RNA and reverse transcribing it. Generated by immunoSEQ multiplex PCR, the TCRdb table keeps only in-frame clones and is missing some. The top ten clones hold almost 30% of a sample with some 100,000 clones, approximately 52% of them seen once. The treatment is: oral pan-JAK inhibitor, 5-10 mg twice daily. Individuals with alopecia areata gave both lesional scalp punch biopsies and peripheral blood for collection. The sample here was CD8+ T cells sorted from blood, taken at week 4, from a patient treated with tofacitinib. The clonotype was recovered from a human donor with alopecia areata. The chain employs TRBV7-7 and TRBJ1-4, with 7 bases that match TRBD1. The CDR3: CASSASWGTEDEKLFS. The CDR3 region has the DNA TGTGCCAGCAGCGCTTCATGGGGGACAGAAGATGAAAAACTGTTTTCT.